This TCR beta chain appears in the sequencing data of a study of blood T cell repertoires in COVID-19. Sequencing was performed with immunoSEQ multiplex PCR; in TCRdb, only in-frame clones are kept and a portion is missing. The profile shows 200,000 to 250,000 clones, more than 75% of them singletons. The V and J ends lost 6 bases and 7 bases respectively, with 15 bases between them. This CDR3 contains 13 residues. Sample: peripheral blood. This chain uses TRBV12-3 or TRBV12-4 with TRBJ1-2; a possible D gene is TRBD1 (5 bases). The sequence was obtained from a woman in her thirties or forties with acute or convalescent COVID-19. The chain's CDR3 is CASSTGAGGGYTF. DNA for the CDR3: TGTGCCAGCAGCACAGGTGCGGGAGGTGGCTACACCTTC.